The 18 T cell receptor beta chains listed next were all sequenced from one sample in a study of blood T cells in healthy people across ages. The authors ran a second PCR of about 6 to 11 cycles using a sample-barcoded 5' primer and a J-beta primer mix. From the 5' RACE reads, TCRdb called clonotypes with MiXCR, one entry per CDR3 protein. The sample yields around 1,500,000 distinct CDR3 sequences, 42% seen once. Sequences were obtained from blood. The receptors stem from a woman between 18 and 29 years old in good health.

J is TRBJ2-1 and V is TRBV6-5; TRBD2 agrees at 9 bases. Germline V gene sequence: CDR1 MNHEY, CDR2 SVGAGI. The junction had 10 bases not matched to a gene; V was cut back by 2 bases and J by 8 bases. The CDR3 loop spans 16 amino acids. CDR3 DNA: TGTGCCAGCAGTTACGGGCAAGCGGGAGGAGCGGATGAGCAGTTCTTC. Translating it yields CASSYGQAGGADEQFF.

This clonotype was counted once. One junction end does not reproduce the germline sequence, and a read error may be involved. This rearrangement joins TRBV27 to TRBJ1-1; D is unresolved. There are 14 residues in the CDR3. Germline-derived CDR1 and CDR2 are MNHEY and SMNVEV (reference sequence). The CDR3 here is CASSTRMMNTGAFF. The DNA for the CDR3 is TGTGCCAGCAGTACAAGGATGATGAACACTGGAGCTTTCTTT.

At least ten counts were recorded for this clonotype. One end of the junction does not line up with germline, which may come from a read error. The chain couples TRBV3-1 to TRBJ2-3, with D unclear. This CDR3 has 13 residues. Germline CDR1 and CDR2: LGHDT and YNNKEL (reference sequence). DNA for the CDR3: TGCGCCAGCAGCCAAGTCCCCCCAGATACGCAGTATTTT. Its translation: CASSQVPPDTQYF.

The J gene is TRBJ2-2, the V gene TRBV29-1; D gene uncertain. The CDR3 extends over 12 amino acids. Trimming pared 7 bases from V and 5 bases from J, leaving 11 bases between. Germline assignment: CDR1 SQVTM and CDR2 ANQGSEA. CDR3 protein: CSALAGTGELFF. CDR3 bases: TGCAGCGCCCTGGCCGGGACCGGGGAGCTGTTTTTT.

This chain uses TRBV9 with TRBJ2-1; 11 nucleotides line up with TRBD2. CDR1 and CDR2 (germline): SGDLS, YYNGEE. V dropped 2 bases and J dropped 5; count of bases not matched to a gene: 0. CDR3 length: 14 amino acids. The CDR3 region is CASSVSGGDNEQFF. CDR3 in DNA: TGTGCCAGCAGCGTTAGCGGGGGGGACAATGAGCAGTTCTTC.

DNA for the CDR3: TGTGCCAGCCAGCGGGGGGACACCGGGGAGCTGTTTTTT. Protein sequence: CASQRGDTGELFF. This chain joins TRBV28 and TRBJ2-2, with 9 nucleotides matching TRBD2. This CDR3 comprises 13 residues. Germline assignment: CDR1 MDHEN and CDR2 SYDVKM. With V trimmed by 8 bases and J by 3 bases, 1 base remained unmatched.

The chain has TRBV15 and TRBJ2-7; 7 nucleotides match TRBD1. Trimming took 1 base from V and 6 from J; bases not matched to a gene: 6. Germline CDR1 and CDR2: LNHNV and YYDKDF (reference sequence). There are 14 residues in the CDR3. CDR3 DNA sequence: TGTGCCACCAGCAGAGCCTGGACAGGTTCCGAGCAGTACTTC. Amino acids: CATSRAWTGSEQYF.

This clonotype turned up a few times. This chain connects TRBV6-2 or TRBV6-3 to TRBJ2-7, with D possibly being TRBD2 (6 bases). This CDR3 is 15 amino acids long. V shed 8 bases and J shed 2 bases, with 19 bases lying between them. The germline gives CDR1 MNHEY, CDR2 SVGEGT. The CDR3 DNA is TGTGCCAGCTTTTCGAGGGACGGGAGAACCTACGAGCAGTACTTC. Residues: CASFSRDGRTYEQYF.

The chain links TRBV10-1 to TRBJ2-7; D is unresolved. The V gene's germline CDR1 is WNHNN and CDR2 SYGVQD (reference sequence). The CDR3 consists of 11 residues. The V end was cut by 7 bases, the J end by 3 bases, with 7 bases between. CDR3 protein: CASIRGYEQYF. The CDR3 DNA follows: TGCGCCAGCATTCGAGGCTACGAGCAGTACTTC.

This clonotype was observed a few times. The chain carries TRBV6-5 and TRBJ2-7; D might be TRBD2 (6 bases). Between the trimmed V and J ends, which lost 6 bases and 1 base, there was a span of 16 bases. CDR3 length: 15 residues. The germline V gene encodes CDR1 MNHEY and CDR2 SVGAGI. CDR3 sequence (DNA): TGTGCCAGCAGCCCGGTCGCGGGGCCGTCCTACGAGCAGTACTTC. Translated, it gives CASSPVAGPSYEQYF.

The chain employs TRBV6-5 and TRBJ1-2; D might be TRBD1 (6 bases). Trimming took off 5 bases at V and 11 bases at J, with 18 bases between the two ends. Looked up from germline, CDR1 is MNHEY and CDR2 is SVGAGI. The CDR3 length is 13 residues. CDR3 region: CASSLAAGEGYTF. CDR3 DNA sequence: TGTGCCAGCAGTCTTGCCGCAGGGGAGGGGTACACCTTC.

There are a few counts of this clonotype. The chain joins TRBV15 to TRBJ2-3, with D perhaps matching TRBD1 (6 bases). The V and J ends lost 5 bases and 3 bases respectively, with 15 bases between them. Germline CDR1 reads LNHNV; CDR2 reads YYDKDF (reference sequence). This CDR3 is 15 amino acids long. DNA of the CDR3: TGTGCCACCAGCTCCCCAGGGGCCGAGACAGATACGCAGTATTTT. It yields the protein CATSSPGAETDTQYF.

The rearrangement uses TRBV20-1 and TRBJ2-3, with TRBD2 identical over 10 bases. Trimming removed 6 bases from V and 3 bases from J; junction bases left unmatched: 9. The CDR3 covers 15 residues. The V gene's germline CDR1 is DFQATT and CDR2 SNEGSKA (reference sequence). CDR3 in amino acids: CSALGTSERTDTQYF. The CDR3, as DNA: TGCAGTGCGCTTGGGACTAGCGAGAGGACAGATACGCAGTATTTT.

The chain is built from TRBV6-5 and TRBJ2-5; either TRBD1 or TRBD2 may supply D (5 bases each). Germline V CDR1 and CDR2: MNHEY, SVGAGI. This CDR3 is built from 15 residues. V gave up 2 bases and J gave up 11 bases, with 21 bases separating them. The CDR3 sequence is CASSYGGTQGNEQYF. The CDR3 coding sequence is TGTGCCAGCAGTTACGGGGGAACCCAAGGCAATGAGCAGTACTTC.

V gene TRBV28 combines with J gene TRBJ2-3; no clear D. V was shortened by 4 bases and J by 6 bases, with 14 bases between the two germline ends. The CDR3 contains 14 residues. Germline V gene sequence: CDR1 MDHEN, CDR2 SYDVKM. CDR3 DNA sequence: TGTGCCAGCAGTTCCACGGACCTCCCGGATACGCAGTATTTT. Protein sequence: CASSSTDLPDTQYF.

There are many counts of this clonotype. The chain couples TRBV12-3 or TRBV12-4 to TRBJ1-2, with TRBD1 matching 9 bases. This CDR3 has 15 amino acids. After removal of 5 bases from V and 5 bases from J, the junction contained 9 bases not matched to a gene. The CDR3 nucleotides read TGTGCCAGCAGTCCACGGGACAGGGTCGTGTATGGCTACACCTTC. Protein: CASSPRDRVVYGYTF.

This clonotype came up a few times. CDR3 sequence: CSARGPNRNQPQHF. The CDR3 bases are TGCAGTGCTAGAGGGCCGAATCGTAATCAGCCCCAGCATTTT. The J gene is TRBJ1-5, the V gene TRBV20-1; D unresolved. V lost 1 base and J 4 bases, leaving 11 bases between the germline ends. Looked up from germline, CDR1 is DFQATT and CDR2 is SNEGSKA (reference sequence). The CDR3 is 14 residues long.

The chain couples TRBV12-3 or TRBV12-4 to TRBJ2-3; tentatively, D is TRBD1 (5 bases). V gave up 2 bases and J gave up 8 bases, with 14 bases separating them. The CDR3 length is 14 residues. Here the CDR3 reads CASSLSLGVGTQYF. CDR3 in DNA: TGTGCCAGCAGTTTAAGTCTAGGGGTGGGTACGCAGTATTTT.